This is a list of T cell receptor beta chains from one sample in a study of T-cell reconstitution after alpha-beta-depleted transplantation in children. MiXCR, run by TCRdb on the PCR reads, gives a single entry per CDR3 protein. The table includes about 220,000 distinct CDR3 sequences, about a sixth detected once. The starting material was PBMCs, mostly from graft donor cells, obtained 360 days after TCRalphabeta/CD19-depleted stem cell transplant. The receptors here all came from a male patient between 2 and 15 years old who had a stem cell transplant for acute lymphoblastic leukemia, so the T cells may come from the graft donor. The CDR3 runs from the conserved cysteine through the conserved F or W. Fields, in order: D gene, J gene, clone size, V gene, CDR3 protein, CDR3 DNA. D genes are given only for firm matches. Size tells how often a clone was seen (once, few, many) or the class of an expanded clone, and some rows leave it out.

>TRBD2|TRBJ2-7|.|TRBV11-2
CASRPLAGGAYEQYF
TGTGCCAGCAGGCCACTAGCGGGGGGGGCCTACGAGCAGTACTTC
>.|TRBJ1-4|.|TRBV3-1
CASSQDTADEKLFF
TGTGCCAGCAGCCAAGATACGGCTGATGAAAAACTGTTTTTT
>TRBD1|TRBJ1-6|many|TRBV25-1
CASLRQGVVRGYNSPLHF
TGTGCCAGCCTTAGACAGGGGGTCGTAAGGGGATATAATTCACCCCTCCACTTT
>.|TRBJ2-3|.|TRBV11-2
CASRRTAAILTDTQYF
TGTGCCAGCCGAAGGACCGCAGCTATTCTTACAGATACGCAGTATTTT
>TRBD1|TRBJ2-1|few|TRBV12-3/TRBV12-4
CASGNSSPQPGQGQFF
TGTGCCAGCGGCAACTCCAGCCCACAACCGGGACAGGGGCAGTTCTTC
>TRBD1|TRBJ2-7|.|TRBV7-9
CASSPPGQGINEQYF
TGTGCCAGCAGCCCACCGGGACAGGGGATCAACGAGCAGTACTTC
>TRBD2|TRBJ2-3|.|TRBV29-1
CSTRTSGSTDTQYF
TGCAGCACCAGGACTAGCGGGAGCACAGATACGCAGTATTTT
>TRBD2|TRBJ2-1|.|TRBV20-1
CSARAYSGTDNEQFF
TGCAGTGCTAGGGCCTATAGCGGGACCGACAATGAGCAGTTCTTC
>.|TRBJ2-3|.|TRBV7-2
CASSLVGTAGTADTQYF
TGTGCCAGCAGCTTAGTGGGGACGGCCGGGACGGCAGATACGCAGTATTTT
>TRBD1|TRBJ2-2|.|TRBV7-9
CASSFRDSGELFF
TGTGCCAGCAGCTTCCGGGACAGCGGGGAGCTGTTTTTT
>.|TRBJ1-2|.|TRBV5-6
CASTSDSYGYTF
TGTGCCAGCACCTCGGACAGCTATGGCTACACCTTC
>TRBD2|TRBJ2-1|many|TRBV12-3/TRBV12-4
CASSSSGRGYNEQFF
TGTGCCAGCAGTTCTAGCGGGAGGGGCTACAATGAGCAGTTCTTC
>.|TRBJ2-7|.|TRBV7-8
CASSLDRGTKTAYEQYF
TGTGCCAGCAGCTTAGATAGGGGGACGAAGACAGCCTACGAGCAGTACTTC
>.|TRBJ2-5|few|TRBV2
CASSYRAGGYQETQYF
TGTGCCAGCAGTTACAGGGCAGGAGGGTACCAAGAGACCCAGTACTTC
>.|TRBJ2-5|.|TRBV6-5
CASSYSTGIETQYF
TGTGCCAGCAGTTACTCTACAGGGATTGAGACCCAGTACTTC
>.|TRBJ2-5|few|TRBV5-4
CASSFSAGWLFETQYF
TGTGCCAGCAGCTTCAGTGCGGGGTGGCTTTTTGAGACCCAGTACTTC
>.|TRBJ1-2|few|TRBV6-5
CASSYSRGINGYTF
TGTGCCAGCAGTTACTCGAGAGGGATCAATGGCTACACCTTC
>.|TRBJ1-4|few|TRBV25-1
CASRNSGVNEKLFF
TGTGCCAGCCGGAACAGTGGGGTTAATGAAAAACTGTTTTTT
>TRBD2|TRBJ2-3|.|TRBV20-1
CSALSGVPDTQYF
TGCAGTGCTCTAAGCGGGGTGCCAGATACGCAGTATTTT
>TRBD1|TRBJ2-7|.|TRBV29-1
CSVAQPGQGYEQYF
TGCAGCGTTGCCCAACCGGGACAGGGCTACGAGCAGTACTTC
>TRBD1|TRBJ2-6|many|TRBV3-1
CASSLRTGSVSGANVLTF
TGTGCCAGCAGCCTTCGGACAGGTTCGGTCTCTGGGGCCAACGTCCTGACTTTC
>.|TRBJ2-5|.|TRBV2
CASKLGETQYF
TGTGCCAGCAAACTAGGAGAGACCCAGTACTTC
>.|TRBJ2-3|few|TRBV6-1
CASSEVLDTQYF
TGTGCCAGCAGTGAAGTGTTGGATACGCAGTATTTT
>TRBD1|TRBJ2-1|.|TRBV6-2/TRBV6-3
CASSYSRAKTGVVNEQFF
TGTGCCAGCAGTTACTCGCGGGCAAAGACAGGGGTAGTCAATGAGCAGTTCTTC
>TRBD1|TRBJ1-6|many|TRBV10-3
CAISGDRDRYNSPLHF
TGTGCCATCAGTGGGGACCGGGACAGGTATAATTCACCCCTCCACTTT
>.|TRBJ1-1|.|TRBV7-9
CASGQGRQSEAFF
TGTGCCAGCGGCCAAGGTCGTCAGTCTGAAGCTTTCTTT
>.|TRBJ2-3|many|TRBV18
CASSPIPDTQYF
TGTGCCAGCTCACCAATCCCAGATACGCAGTATTTT
>.|TRBJ2-7|.|TRBV27
CASKRADSSYEQYF
TGTGCCAGCAAGCGGGCCGACAGCTCCTACGAGCAGTACTTC
>.|TRBJ2-2|few|TRBV5-1
CASGDGLNTGELFF
TGCGCCAGCGGGGACGGCTTGAACACCGGGGAGCTGTTTTTT
>.|TRBJ2-5|few|TRBV6-5
CATKVTPSGPQETQYF
TGTGCCACCAAAGTTACCCCATCGGGGCCCCAAGAGACCCAGTACTTC
>.|TRBJ2-5|.|TRBV7-2
CASSNPDQIPRQETQYF
TGTGCCAGCAGCAACCCGGACCAAATACCGCGCCAAGAGACCCAGTACTTC
>TRBD1|TRBJ1-1|.|TRBV20-1
CSATDRATEAFF
TGCAGTGCAACGGACAGGGCCACTGAAGCTTTCTTT
>.|TRBJ1-5|.|TRBV12-3/TRBV12-4
CASSSNQPQHF
TGTGCCAGCAGTAGCAATCAGCCCCAGCATTTT
>.|TRBJ1-1|.|TRBV7-2
CASSLARGKLAGMGGTEAFF
TGTGCCAGCAGCTTAGCGCGGGGGAAACTGGCTGGGATGGGTGGCACTGAAGCTTTCTTT
>TRBD2|TRBJ2-3|few|TRBV7-2
CASSSTSGATTDTQYF
TGTGCCAGCAGCTCTACTAGCGGGGCAACAACAGATACGCAGTATTTT
>.|TRBJ2-5|.|TRBV7-2
CASSLTVRMEETQYF
TGTGCCAGCAGCTTGACAGTGCGCATGGAAGAGACCCAGTACTTC